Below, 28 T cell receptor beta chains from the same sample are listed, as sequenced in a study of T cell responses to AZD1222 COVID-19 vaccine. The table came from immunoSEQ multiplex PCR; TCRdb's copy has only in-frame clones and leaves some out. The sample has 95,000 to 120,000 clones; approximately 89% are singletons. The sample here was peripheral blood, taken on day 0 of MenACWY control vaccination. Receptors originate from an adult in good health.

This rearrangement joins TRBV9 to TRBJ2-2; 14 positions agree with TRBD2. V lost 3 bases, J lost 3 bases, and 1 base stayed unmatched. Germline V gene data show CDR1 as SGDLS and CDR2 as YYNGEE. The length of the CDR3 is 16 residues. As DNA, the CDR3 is TGTGCCAGCAGCGAGACTAGCGGGGGGGACACCGGGGAGCTGTTTTTT. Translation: CASSETSGGDTGELFF.

The CDR3 loop reads CASSYFRVSEQYF. CDR3 bases: TGTGCCAGCAGTTACTTTCGGGTCAGCGAGCAGTACTTC. The genes are TRBV6-5 and TRBJ2-7; D unclear. V dropped 1 base and J dropped 6 bases, with 10 bases sitting between them. Germline V CDR1 and CDR2: MNHEY, SVGAGI. There are 13 residues in the CDR3.

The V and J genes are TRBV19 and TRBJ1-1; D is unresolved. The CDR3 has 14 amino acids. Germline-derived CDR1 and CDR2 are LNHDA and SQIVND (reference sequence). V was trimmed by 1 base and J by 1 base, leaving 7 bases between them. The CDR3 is CASSIGRTNTEAFF. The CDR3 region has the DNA TGTGCCAGTAGTATAGGACGGACGAACACTGAAGCTTTCTTT.

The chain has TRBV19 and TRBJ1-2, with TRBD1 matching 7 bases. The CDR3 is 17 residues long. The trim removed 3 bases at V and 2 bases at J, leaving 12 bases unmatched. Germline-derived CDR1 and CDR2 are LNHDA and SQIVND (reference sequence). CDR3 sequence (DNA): TGTGCCAGTAGTATTGGACCACAGGGGCTTCGGAACTATGGCTACACCTTC. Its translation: CASSIGPQGLRNYGYTF. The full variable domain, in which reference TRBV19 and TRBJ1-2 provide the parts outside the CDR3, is DGGITQSPKYLFRKEGQNVTLSCEQNLNHDAMYWYRQDPGQGLRLIYYSQIVNDFQKGDIAEGYSVSREKKESFPLTVTSAQKNPTAFYLCASSIGPQGLRNYGYTFGSGTRLTVV.

Here the CDR3 DNA reads TGTGCCTGGAGCCTCTGGCAGGGAGATGAAAAACTGTTTTTT. It codes for CAWSLWQGDEKLFF. V and J are TRBV30 and TRBJ1-4; D is perhaps TRBD1 (5 bases). This CDR3 has 14 amino acids. Germline V gene data show CDR1 as GTSNPN and CDR2 as SVGIG (reference sequence). With 3 bases removed from V and 6 bases from J, the gap between germline ends came to 14 bases.

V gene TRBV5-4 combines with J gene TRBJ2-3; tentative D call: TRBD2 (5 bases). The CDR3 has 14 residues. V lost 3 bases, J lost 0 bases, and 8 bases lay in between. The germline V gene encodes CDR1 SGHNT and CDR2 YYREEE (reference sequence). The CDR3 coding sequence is TGTGCCAGCAGCTCCGGACTGAGCACAGATACGCAGTATTTT. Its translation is CASSSGLSTDTQYF.

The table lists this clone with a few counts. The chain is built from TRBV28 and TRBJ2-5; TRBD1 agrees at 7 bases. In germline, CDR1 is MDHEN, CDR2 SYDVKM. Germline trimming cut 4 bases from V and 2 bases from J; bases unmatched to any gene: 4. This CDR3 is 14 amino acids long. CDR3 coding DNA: TGTGCCAGCAGTTCGGACAGGAGGCAAGAGACCCAGTACTTC. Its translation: CASSSDRRQETQYF.

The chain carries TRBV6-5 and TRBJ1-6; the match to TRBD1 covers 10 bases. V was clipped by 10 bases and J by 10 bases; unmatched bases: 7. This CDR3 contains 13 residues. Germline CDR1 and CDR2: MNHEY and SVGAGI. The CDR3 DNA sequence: TGTGCCACCTCCGGGACAGGGGCCTCACCCCTCCACTTT. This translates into CATSGTGASPLHF.

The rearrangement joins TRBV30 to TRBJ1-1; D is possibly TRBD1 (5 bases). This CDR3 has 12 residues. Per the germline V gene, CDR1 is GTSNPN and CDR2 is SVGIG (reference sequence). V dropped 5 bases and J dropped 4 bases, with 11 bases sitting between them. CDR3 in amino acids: CAWQGYGTEAFF. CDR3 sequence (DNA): TGTGCCTGGCAGGGCTATGGCACTGAAGCTTTCTTT.

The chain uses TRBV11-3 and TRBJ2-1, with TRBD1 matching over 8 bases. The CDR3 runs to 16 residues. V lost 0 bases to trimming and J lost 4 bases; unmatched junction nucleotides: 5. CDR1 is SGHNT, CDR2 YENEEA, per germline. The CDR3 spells CASSLDQGAGYNEQFF. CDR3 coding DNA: TGTGCCAGCAGCTTAGATCAGGGGGCCGGGTACAATGAGCAGTTCTTC. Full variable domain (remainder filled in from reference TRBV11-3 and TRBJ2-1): EAGVVQSPRYKIIEKKQPVAFWCNPISGHNTLYWYLQNLGQGPELLIRYENEEAVDDSQLPKDRFSAERLKGVDSTLKIQPAELGDSAVYLCASSLDQGAGYNEQFFGPGTRLTVL.

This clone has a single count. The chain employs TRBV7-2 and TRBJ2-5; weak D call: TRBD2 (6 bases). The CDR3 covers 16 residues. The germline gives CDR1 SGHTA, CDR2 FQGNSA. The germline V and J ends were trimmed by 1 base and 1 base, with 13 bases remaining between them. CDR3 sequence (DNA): TGTGCCAGCAGCTTAGGGTTGCGGGGATTCCAAGAGACCCAGTACTTC. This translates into CASSLGLRGFQETQYF. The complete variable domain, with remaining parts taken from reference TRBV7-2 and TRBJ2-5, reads GAGVSQSPSNKVTEKGKDVELRCDPISGHTALYWYRQSLGQGLEFLIYFQGNSAPDKSGLPSDRFSAERTGGSVSTLTIQRTQQEDSAVYLCASSLGLRGFQETQYFGPGTRLLVL.

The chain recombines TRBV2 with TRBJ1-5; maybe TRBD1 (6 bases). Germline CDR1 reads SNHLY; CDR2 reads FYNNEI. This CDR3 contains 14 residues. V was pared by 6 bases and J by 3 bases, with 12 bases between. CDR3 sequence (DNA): TGTGCCAGCAGCCAGGACAGTTCCAATCAGCCCCAGCATTTT. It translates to CASSQDSSNQPQHF.

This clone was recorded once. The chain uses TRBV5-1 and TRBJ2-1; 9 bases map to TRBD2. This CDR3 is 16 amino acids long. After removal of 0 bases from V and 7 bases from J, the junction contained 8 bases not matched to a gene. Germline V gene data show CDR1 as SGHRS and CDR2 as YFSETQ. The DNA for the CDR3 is TGCGCCAGCAGCTTGGATCCGCGGGGGGGCTGGAATGAGCAGTTCTTC. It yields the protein CASSLDPRGGWNEQFF.

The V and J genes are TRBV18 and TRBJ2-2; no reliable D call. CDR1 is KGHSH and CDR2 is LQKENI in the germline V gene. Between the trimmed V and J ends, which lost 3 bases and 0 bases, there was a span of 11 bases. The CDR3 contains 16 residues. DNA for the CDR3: TGTGCCAGCTCACCCCAGAAACCCACGAACACCGGGGAGCTGTTTTTT. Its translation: CASSPQKPTNTGELFF. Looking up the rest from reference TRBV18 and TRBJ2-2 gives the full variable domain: NAGVMQNPRHLVRRRGQEARLRCSPMKGHSHVYWYRQLPEEGLKFMVYLQKENIIDESGMPKERFSAEFPKEGPSILRIQQVVRGDSAAYFCASSPQKPTNTGELFFGEGSRLTVL.

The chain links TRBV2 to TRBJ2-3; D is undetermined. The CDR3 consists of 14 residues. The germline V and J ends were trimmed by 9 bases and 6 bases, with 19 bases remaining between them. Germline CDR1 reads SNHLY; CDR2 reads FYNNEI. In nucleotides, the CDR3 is TGTGCCAGTACCGGGCCCCACCGGACGGATACGCAGTATTTT. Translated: CASTGPHRTDTQYF.

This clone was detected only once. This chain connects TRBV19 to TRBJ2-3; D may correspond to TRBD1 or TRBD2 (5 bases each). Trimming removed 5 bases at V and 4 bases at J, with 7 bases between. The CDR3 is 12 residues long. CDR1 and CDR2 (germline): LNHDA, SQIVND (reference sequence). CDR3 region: CASSLGADTQYF. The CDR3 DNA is TGTGCCAGTAGTCTGGGGGCAGATACGCAGTATTTT.

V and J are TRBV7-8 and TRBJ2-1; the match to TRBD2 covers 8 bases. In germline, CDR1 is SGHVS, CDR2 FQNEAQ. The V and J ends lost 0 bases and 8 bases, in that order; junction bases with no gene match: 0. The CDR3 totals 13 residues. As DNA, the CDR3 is TGTGCCAGCAGCTTAGCGCGGGGGGATGAGCAGTTCTTC. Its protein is CASSLARGDEQFF. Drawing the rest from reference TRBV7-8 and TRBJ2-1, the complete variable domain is GAGVSQSPRYKVAKRGQDVALRCDPISGHVSLFWYQQALGQGPEFLTYFQNEAQLDKSGLPSDRFFAERPEGSVSTLKIQRTQQEDSAVYLCASSLARGDEQFFGPGTRLTVL.

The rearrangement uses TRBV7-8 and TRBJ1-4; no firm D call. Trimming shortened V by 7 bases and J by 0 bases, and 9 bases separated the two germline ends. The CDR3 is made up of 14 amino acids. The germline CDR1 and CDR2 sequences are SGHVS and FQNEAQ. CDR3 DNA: TGTGCCAGCACCCTTACTGCAACTAATGAAAAACTGTTTTTT. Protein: CASTLTATNEKLFF. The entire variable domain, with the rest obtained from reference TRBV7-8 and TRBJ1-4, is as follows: GAGVSQSPRYKVAKRGQDVALRCDPISGHVSLFWYQQALGQGPEFLTYFQNEAQLDKSGLPSDRFFAERPEGSVSTLKIQRTQQEDSAVYLCASTLTATNEKLFFGSGTQLSVL.

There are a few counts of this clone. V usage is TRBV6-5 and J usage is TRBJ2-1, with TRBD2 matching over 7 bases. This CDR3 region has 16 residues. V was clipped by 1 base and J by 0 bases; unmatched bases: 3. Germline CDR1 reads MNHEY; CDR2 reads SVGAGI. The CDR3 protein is CASSYWGGSSYNEQFF. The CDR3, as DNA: TGTGCCAGCAGTTACTGGGGGGGAAGCTCCTACAATGAGCAGTTCTTC.

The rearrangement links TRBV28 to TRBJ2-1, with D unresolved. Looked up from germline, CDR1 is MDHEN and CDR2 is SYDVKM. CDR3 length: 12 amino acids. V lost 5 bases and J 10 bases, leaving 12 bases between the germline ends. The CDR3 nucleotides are TGTGCCAGCAGTCACGGTTATAGGGAGCAGTTCTTC. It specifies CASSHGYREQFF. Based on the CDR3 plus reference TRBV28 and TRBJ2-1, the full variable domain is DVKVTQSSRYLVKRTGEKVFLECVQDMDHENMFWYRQDPGLGLRLIYFSYDVKMKEKGDIPEGYSVSREKKERFSLILESASTNQTSMYLCASSHGYREQFFGPGTRLTVL.

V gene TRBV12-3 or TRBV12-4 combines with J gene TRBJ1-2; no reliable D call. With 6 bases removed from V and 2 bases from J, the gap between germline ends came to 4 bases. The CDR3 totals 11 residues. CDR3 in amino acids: CASSTNYGYTF. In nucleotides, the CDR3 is TGTGCCAGCAGCACAAACTATGGCTACACCTTC.

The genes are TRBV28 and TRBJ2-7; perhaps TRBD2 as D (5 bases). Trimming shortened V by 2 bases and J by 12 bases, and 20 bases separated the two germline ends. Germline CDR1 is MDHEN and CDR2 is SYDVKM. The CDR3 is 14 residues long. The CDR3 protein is CASSLPLGGRVRYF. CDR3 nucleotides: TGTGCCAGCAGTTTACCCCTGGGTGGGCGGGTTCGGTACTTC.

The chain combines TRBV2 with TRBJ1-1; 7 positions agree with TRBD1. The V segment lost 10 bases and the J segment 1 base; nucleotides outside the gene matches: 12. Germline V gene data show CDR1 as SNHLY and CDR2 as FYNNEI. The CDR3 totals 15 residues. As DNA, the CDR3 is TGTGCCACCACCAGGGGGTTGTCAGGGAACACTGAAGCTTTCTTT. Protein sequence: CATTRGLSGNTEAFF.

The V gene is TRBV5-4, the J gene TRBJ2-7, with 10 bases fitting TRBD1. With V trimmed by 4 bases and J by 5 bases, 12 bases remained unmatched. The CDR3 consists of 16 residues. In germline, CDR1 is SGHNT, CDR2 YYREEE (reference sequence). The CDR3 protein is CASSPPGTGVTHEQYF. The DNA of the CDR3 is TGTGCCAGCAGCCCCCCCGGGACAGGGGTGACTCACGAGCAGTACTTC.

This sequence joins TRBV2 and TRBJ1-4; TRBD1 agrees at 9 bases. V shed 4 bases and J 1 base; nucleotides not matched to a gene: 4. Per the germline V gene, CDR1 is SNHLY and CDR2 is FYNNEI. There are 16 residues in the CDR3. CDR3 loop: CASSGGTGRTNEKLFF. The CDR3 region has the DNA TGTGCCAGCAGTGGCGGGACAGGGCGAACTAATGAAAAACTGTTTTTT. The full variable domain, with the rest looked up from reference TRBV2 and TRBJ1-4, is EPEVTQTPSHQVTQMGQEVILRCVPISNHLYFYWYRQILGQKVEFLVSFYNNEISEKSEIFDDQFSVERPDGSNFTLKIRSTKLEDSAMYFCASSGGTGRTNEKLFFGSGTQLSVL.

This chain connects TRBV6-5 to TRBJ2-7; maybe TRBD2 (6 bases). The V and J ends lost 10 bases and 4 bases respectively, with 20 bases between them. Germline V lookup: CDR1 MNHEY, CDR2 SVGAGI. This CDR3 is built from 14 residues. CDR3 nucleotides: TGTGCCACCCAATCCCGGGACTCTGGGTACGAGCAGTACTTC. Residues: CATQSRDSGYEQYF.

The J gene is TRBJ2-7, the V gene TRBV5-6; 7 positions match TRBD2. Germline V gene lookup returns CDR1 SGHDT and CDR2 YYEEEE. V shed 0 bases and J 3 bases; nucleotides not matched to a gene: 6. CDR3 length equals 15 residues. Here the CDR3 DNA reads TGTGCCAGCAGCTTGGGCGAGCGGGGTATCTACGAGCAGTACTTC. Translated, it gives CASSLGERGIYEQYF.

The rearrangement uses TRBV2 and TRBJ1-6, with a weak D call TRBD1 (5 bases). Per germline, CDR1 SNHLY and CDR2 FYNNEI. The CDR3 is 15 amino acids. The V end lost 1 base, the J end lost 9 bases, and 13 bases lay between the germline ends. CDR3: CASSEDGAQPSPLHF. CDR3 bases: TGTGCCAGCAGTGAAGATGGGGCACAACCTTCACCCCTCCACTTT.